Below, 17 T cell receptor beta chains from the same sample are listed, as sequenced in a study of shared clonotypes between healthy human individuals. The data were produced by immunoSEQ multiplex PCR, yet TCRdb's version contains in-frame clones alone and is incomplete. The repertoire holds 2 million to 2.5 million clones, with approximately 94% as singletons. The sample comprised naive CD4+ T cells from PBMCs. The subset: CD45RA+ positively selected. The receptors derive from a man aged 18 to 30 in good health. Some clones in this sample may be carry-over from other donors' samples.

The chain employs TRBV19 and TRBJ1-1, with TRBD1 identical over 8 bases. From germline, CDR1 is LNHDA and CDR2 SQIVND (reference sequence). The CDR3 has 15 residues. J lost 1 base, V lost 5 bases, and 6 bases had no gene match. In DNA, the CDR3 is TGTGCCAGTAGTTCCCAGGGGGCCCGGAACACTGAAGCTTTCTTT. Residues: CASSSQGARNTEAFF.

The chain links TRBV15 to TRBJ1-1, with 9 bases identical to TRBD1. Germline V gene lookup returns CDR1 LNHNV and CDR2 YYDKDF (reference sequence). The J segment lost 4 bases and the V segment lost 1 base, leaving 4 bases of the junction unmatched. The CDR3 sequence is 15 residues long. The CDR3 reads CATSRVGQGSTEAFF. The CDR3, as DNA: TGTGCCACCAGCAGAGTCGGACAGGGGAGCACTGAAGCTTTCTTT.

Notes on this clone: Other nucleotide sequences in the sample specify the same CDR3. The rearrangement links TRBV10-3 to TRBJ2-7; tentatively, D is TRBD1 (5 bases). CDR3 length: 12 amino acids. Trimming stripped 4 bases from V and 4 bases from J, with 8 bases between. CDR1 ENHRY and CDR2 SYGVKD come from the germline V gene. The CDR3 DNA reads as TGTGCCATCAGTGTGCAGGGTTACGAGCAGTACTTC. Its protein product is CAISVQGYEQYF.

The genes are TRBV18 and TRBJ2-5; 9 bases fit TRBD1. The CDR3 has 15 residues. The V gene end was trimmed by 5 bases and the J gene end by 4 bases; junction bases not matched to a gene: 8. The germline V gene encodes CDR1 KGHSH and CDR2 LQKENI. The CDR3, as DNA: TGTGCCAGCTCAAACAGGGGGCGAGAAAGAGAGACCCAGTACTTC. Encoded protein: CASSNRGRERETQYF.

The chain is built from TRBV5-4 and TRBJ2-2; D perhaps matches TRBD1 (5 bases). The CDR3 loop spans 14 amino acids. Germline CDR1 reads SGHNT; CDR2 reads YYREEE (reference sequence). The V end lost 7 bases, the J end lost 5 bases, and 15 bases lay between the germline ends. The CDR3 loop reads CASRQGLQTGELFF. CDR3 nucleotide sequence: TGTGCCAGCCGTCAGGGTCTCCAGACCGGGGAGCTGTTTTTT.

The chain employs TRBV7-9 and TRBJ2-4; 7 bases match TRBD1. The germline gives CDR1 SEHNR, CDR2 FQNEAQ (reference sequence). V dropped 5 bases and J dropped 0; count of bases not matched to a gene: 7. The CDR3 loop spans 16 amino acids. The CDR3 here is CASSLTGAIAKNIQYF. Written as DNA, the CDR3 is TGTGCCAGCAGCCTTACAGGGGCCATAGCCAAAAACATTCAGTACTTC.

In nucleotides, the CDR3 is TGCGCCAGCAGCCTCGGGACCCCGATGAGCTCCTACGAGCAGTACTTC. Amino acids: CASSLGTPMSSYEQYF. This chain links TRBV4-1 with TRBJ2-7, with D perhaps given as TRBD1 or TRBD2 (5 bases each). CDR3 length: 16 amino acids. Germline V CDR1 and CDR2: MGHRA, YSYEKL. V lost 4 bases, J lost 0 bases, and 16 bases lay in between.

This clone has only a few counts. The chain joins TRBV6-6 to TRBJ1-2; D is unresolved. Germline V gene sequence: CDR1 MNHNY, CDR2 SVGAGI (reference sequence). Trimming cost V 8 bases and J 5 bases, with 15 bases left between them. The CDR3 covers 13 residues. CDR3 bases: TGTGCCAGCCATACCGGGTCCCCGTATGGCTACACCTTC. Translating gives CASHTGSPYGYTF.

The J gene is TRBJ1-4, the V gene TRBV15; no firm D call. This CDR3 region has 16 residues. Looked up from germline, CDR1 is LNHNV and CDR2 is YYDKDF (reference sequence). The V end lost 0 bases, the J end lost 0 bases, and 8 bases lay between the germline ends. In DNA, the CDR3 is TGTGCCACCAGCAGAGAAGGGCCAGCAACTAATGAAAAACTGTTTTTT. It is translated as CATSREGPATNEKLFF.

The V gene is TRBV18, the J gene TRBJ1-5, with TRBD1 matching 9 bases. CDR1 KGHSH and CDR2 LQKENI come from the germline V gene. V shed 6 bases, J shed 5 bases, and the junction held 8 bases outside the gene matches. The CDR3 is 15 amino acids. The CDR3 sequence: CASSRQGGVYQPQHF. In DNA, the CDR3 is TGTGCCAGCTCGCGACAGGGGGGTGTATATCAGCCCCAGCATTTT. Complete variable domain (other parts from reference TRBV18 and TRBJ1-5): NAGVMQNPRHLVRRRGQEARLRCSPMKGHSHVYWYRQLPEEGLKFMVYLQKENIIDESGMPKERFSAEFPKEGPSILRIQQVVRGDSAAYFCASSRQGGVYQPQHFGDGTRLSIL.

V and J are TRBV4-2 and TRBJ2-3; the D gene is possibly TRBD2 (5 bases). The CDR3 spans 15 residues. The germline V gene has CDR1 LGHNA and CDR2 YNFKEQ. The V and J ends lost 3 bases and 0 bases respectively, with 10 bases between them. In DNA form, the CDR3 reads TGTGCCAGCAGCCACCCCCGCGGGAGCACAGATACGCAGTATTTT. It encodes CASSHPRGSTDTQYF.

This rearrangement joins TRBV30 to TRBJ1-1; 11 bases agree with TRBD1. This CDR3 region has 17 residues. Germline V gene lookup returns CDR1 GTSNPN and CDR2 SVGIG (reference sequence). V trimming: 0 bases; J trimming: 1 base; junction bases outside the gene matches: 7. The CDR3 DNA is TGTGCCTGGAGTGTACGTGGACAGGGGGCAGCGAACACTGAAGCTTTCTTT. Translating it yields CAWSVRGQGAANTEAFF.

The chain carries TRBV5-1 and TRBJ2-7, with 7 bases that match TRBD2. The ends lost 6 bases at V and 6 bases at J; junction bases unmatched: 15. Germline CDR1 is SGHRS and CDR2 is YFSETQ. CDR3 length: 15 amino acids. CDR3 bases: TGCGCCAGCACCAACCTCGCGGGAGTGCTAACCGAGCAGTACTTC. It yields the protein CASTNLAGVLTEQYF.

The chain has TRBV28 and TRBJ2-7; D may be TRBD1 or TRBD2 (5 bases each). V was trimmed by 4 bases and J by 7 bases, leaving 14 bases between them. The CDR3 spans 13 residues. Germline V gene sequence: CDR1 MDHEN, CDR2 SYDVKM. This CDR3 is CASSSGALVEQYF. Here the CDR3 DNA reads TGTGCCAGCAGTTCCGGGGCCCTGGTTGAGCAGTACTTC.

With regard to this clone: Other nucleotide sequences in the sample specify the same CDR3. V gene TRBV9 combines with J gene TRBJ2-7, with D perhaps assigned TRBD1 or TRBD2 (5 bases each). The CDR3 runs to 15 residues. V was cut by 5 bases and J by 0 bases, with 15 bases left in between. In germline, CDR1 is SGDLS, CDR2 YYNGEE. DNA of the CDR3: TGTGCCAGCAGTGAAGGGGTCGCGGGCTCCTACGAGCAGTACTTC. Translating it yields CASSEGVAGSYEQYF.

This clone was observed once. V is TRBV6-1 and J is TRBJ1-3; TRBD1 is a possible D gene (6 bases). Germline assignment: CDR1 MNHNS and CDR2 SASEGT. The CDR3 has 14 residues. V shed 6 bases and J shed 0 bases, with 9 bases lying between them. CDR3 in amino acids: CASRATGSGNTIYF. Written as DNA, the CDR3 is TGTGCCAGCAGGGCGACAGGCTCTGGAAACACCATATATTTT.

The rearrangement joins TRBV7-3 to TRBJ2-7, with a tentative D call TRBD1 (7 bases). The CDR3 spans 14 residues. Trimming pared 5 bases from V and 4 bases from J, leaving 15 bases between. CDR1 is SGHTA, CDR2 FQGTGA, per germline. In nucleotides, the CDR3 is TGTGCCAGCAGCCTAGGAGGGGGCGGTTACGAGCAGTACTTC. Protein: CASSLGGGGYEQYF.